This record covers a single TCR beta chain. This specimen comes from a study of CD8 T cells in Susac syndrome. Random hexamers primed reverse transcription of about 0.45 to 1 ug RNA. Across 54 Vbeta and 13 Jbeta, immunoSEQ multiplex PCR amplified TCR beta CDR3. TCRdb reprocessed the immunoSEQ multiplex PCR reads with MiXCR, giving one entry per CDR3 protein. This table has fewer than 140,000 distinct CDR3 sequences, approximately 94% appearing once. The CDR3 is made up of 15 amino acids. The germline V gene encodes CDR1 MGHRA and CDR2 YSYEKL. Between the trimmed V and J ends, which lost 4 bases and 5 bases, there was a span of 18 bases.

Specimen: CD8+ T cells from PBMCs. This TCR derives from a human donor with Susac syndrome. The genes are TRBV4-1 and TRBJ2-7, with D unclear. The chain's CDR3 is CASSRPGDPQNEQYF. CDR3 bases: TGCGCCAGCAGCCGCCCGGGCGATCCCCAGAACGAGCAGTACTTC.